This T cell receptor (beta chain) is from a study of T cell clones after liver transplantation. Turning to the study itself: Immunosuppression withdrawal was tried within 2 years after liver transplantation in this trial. General study points: Post-transplant time points were not standardized, so conclusions are preliminary.

Details on this clone: Its antigen is unidentified.

Trimming shortened V by 5 bases and J by 4 bases, and 3 bases separated the two germline ends. Germline V lookup: CDR1 SGHTA, CDR2 FQGNSA. CDR3 size: 11 residues. The assay was immunoSEQ multiplex PCR, and TCRdb's table has in-frame clones only and misses some. The table lists 40,000 to 65,000 clones, less than 85% of them singletons. The V call is TRBV7-2, the J call TRBJ2-1, with D unresolved. Here the sequenced sample was CD4+ T cells from blood, taken before liver transplant. This sequence was found in a human donor who received a liver transplant. The CDR3 nucleotides read TGTGCCAGCAGCAATTACAATGAGCAGTTCTTC. The encoded protein is CASSNYNEQFF.